This T cell receptor beta chain was sequenced for a study of shared clonotypes between healthy human individuals. Study background: There were three CD4 naive, three CD4 memory, two CD8 naive and one CD8 memory plates per donor. Findings and caveats of the study: Sequencing depth was a factor that was expected to affect clonotype sharing among donors. Larger richness was generally estimated for naive than memory subsets.

Concerning this clone itself: What it recognizes is unknown.

The study ran the assay at deep level. The table came from immunoSEQ multiplex PCR; TCRdb's copy has only in-frame clones and leaves some out. The sample has roughly 720,000 clones; about nine tenths are singletons. The CDR3 covers 14 residues. Germline V CDR1 and CDR2: MDHEN, SYDVKM. Trimming took 5 bases from V and 1 from J; bases not matched to a gene: 3. This clonotype originated in a young man in good health. Some clones in this sample may be carry-over from other donors' samples. This sequence joins TRBV28 and TRBJ2-7, with 9 bases lining up with TRBD1. The source material was memory CD8+ T cells from PBMCs. Subset meaning: CD45RO+ cells pooled with CCR7-negative TemRA cells. DNA of the CDR3: TGTGCCAGCAGTAGGACAGGGGTTTCCTACGAGCAGTACTTC. Amino acid sequence: CASSRTGVSYEQYF.